One and the same sample provided the 23 T cell receptor beta chains below, sequenced in a study of T-cell reconstitution after alpha-beta-depleted transplantation in children. The authors prepared the TCRbeta library with unique molecular identifiers. TCRdb reprocessed the PCR reads via MiXCR and lists one record per CDR3 protein. Among almost 500,000 distinct CDR3 sequences listed, around 13% were seen once. The sequencing here drew on PBMCs from the stem cell graft donor, taken from the stem cell graft. The origin of the receptors is a human donor who donated a stem cell graft to a child with combined immunodeficiency.

This clonotype was counted many times. The rearrangement links TRBV27 to TRBJ2-1; D gene uncertain. Germline V CDR1 and CDR2: MNHEY, SMNVEV (reference sequence). V gave up 9 bases and J gave up 0 bases, with 15 bases separating them. The CDR3 is made up of 15 amino acids. CDR3 nucleotide sequence: TGTGCCAGTCGAATGGACGGTGGCTCCTACAATGAGCAGTTCTTC. This translates into CASRMDGGSYNEQFF.

This rearrangement joins TRBV27 to TRBJ2-1; D not certain. Germline V gene data show CDR1 as MNHEY and CDR2 as SMNVEV (reference sequence). Trimming removed 5 bases from V and 8 bases from J, with 16 bases in between. The CDR3 length is 14 residues. The DNA for the CDR3 is TGTGCCAGCAGTCTCCCTCCGTTACACGATGAGCAGTTCTTC. Its protein product is CASSLPPLHDEQFF.

The chain employs TRBV20-1 and TRBJ2-1; D is undetermined. There are 15 residues in the CDR3. Germline V gives CDR1 DFQATT, CDR2 SNEGSKA (reference sequence). Trimming removed 0 bases from V and 0 bases from J, with 9 bases in between. CDR3 amino acids: CSARDIRGSYNEQFF. Written as DNA, the CDR3 is TGCAGTGCTAGAGATATCCGAGGCTCCTACAATGAGCAGTTCTTC.

At least ten counts were recorded for this clonotype. V usage is TRBV4-3 and J usage is TRBJ2-1, with no clear D. V lost 3 bases and J 10 bases, leaving 16 bases between the germline ends. The CDR3 is made up of 14 amino acids. Per germline, CDR1 LGHNA and CDR2 YSLEER. This chain's CDR3 is CASSQLRKAREQFF. The CDR3 DNA reads TGCGCCAGCAGCCAGTTACGAAAGGCCCGGGAGCAGTTCTTC.

The chain combines TRBV5-4 with TRBJ1-1; D may be TRBD1 (5 bases). The CDR3 has 12 residues. Between the trimmed V and J ends, which lost 1 base and 8 bases, there was a span of 9 bases. Germline loops: CDR1 SGHNT, CDR2 YYREEE (reference sequence). CDR3 loop: CASSLKTGEAFF. The CDR3 bases are TGTGCCAGCAGCTTGAAAACAGGAGAAGCTTTCTTT. The full variable domain, its missing parts supplied by reference TRBV5-4 and TRBJ1-1, is ETGVTQSPTHLIKTRGQQVTLRCSSQSGHNTVSWYQQALGQGPQFIFQYYREEENGRGNFPPRFSGLQFPNYSSELNVNALELDDSALYLCASSLKTGEAFFGQGTRLTVV.

This clonotype was found many times. The gene calls are TRBV4-3 and TRBJ2-7; D remains ambiguous. The V end was cut by 0 bases, the J end by 2 bases, with 11 bases between. From germline, CDR1 is LGHNA and CDR2 YSLEER. The CDR3 extends over 15 amino acids. DNA of the CDR3: TGCGCCAGCAGCCAAGAAGGCGAGGTCCCCTACGAGCAGTACTTC. Residues: CASSQEGEVPYEQYF.

This clonotype has only a few counts. The chain joins TRBV18 to TRBJ2-3; TRBD1 is a possible D gene (5 bases). The V gene lost 2 bases and the J gene lost 2 bases, with 8 bases spanning the gap. The length of the CDR3 is 14 residues. CDR1 KGHSH and CDR2 LQKENI come from the germline V gene. CDR3 sequence: CASSPGALTDTQYF. The CDR3 nucleotides are TGTGCCAGCTCACCAGGGGCCCTCACAGATACGCAGTATTTT. The whole variable domain, remainder taken from reference TRBV18 and TRBJ2-3, is NAGVMQNPRHLVRRRGQEARLRCSPMKGHSHVYWYRQLPEEGLKFMVYLQKENIIDESGMPKERFSAEFPKEGPSILRIQQVVRGDSAAYFCASSPGALTDTQYFGPGTRLTVL.

Here the CDR3 DNA reads TGTGCCAGCAGTTACGGACTAGCGGGAGGGCAGACCCAGTACTTC. Its protein product is CASSYGLAGGQTQYF. This chain joins TRBV12-3 or TRBV12-4 and TRBJ2-5; 15 nucleotides align to TRBD2. CDR3 length: 15 amino acids. V was pared by 4 bases and J by 6 bases, with 3 bases of the junction left unmatched.

Only a few counts were recorded for this clonotype. J is TRBJ1-5 and V is TRBV18; D possibly corresponds to TRBD1 (5 bases). Trimming stripped 3 bases from V and 3 bases from J, with 9 bases between. This CDR3 spans 14 amino acids. CDR1 and CDR2 from the germline V gene are KGHSH and LQKENI. DNA of the CDR3: TGTGCCAGCTCACCCGGGGGTGACAATCAGCCCCAGCATTTT. It is translated as CASSPGGDNQPQHF.

This clonotype was picked up many times. This chain uses TRBV9 with TRBJ2-1, with D possibly TRBD1 on 6 matching bases. There are 14 residues in the CDR3. The V end lost 6 bases, the J end lost 6 bases, and 16 bases lay between the germline ends. Per the germline V gene, CDR1 is SGDLS and CDR2 is YYNGEE. This CDR3 reads CASTGDPWVNEQFF. The CDR3 DNA is TGTGCCAGCACAGGGGACCCTTGGGTCAATGAGCAGTTCTTC. The full variable domain, in which reference TRBV9 and TRBJ2-1 provide the parts outside the CDR3, is DSGVTQTPKHLITATGQRVTLRCSPRSGDLSVYWYQQSLDQGLQFLIQYYNGEERAKGNILERFSAQQFPDLHSELNLSSLELGDSALYFCASTGDPWVNEQFFGPGTRLTVL.

The J gene is TRBJ2-7, the V gene TRBV20-1; D remains ambiguous. With 8 bases removed from V and 0 bases from J, the gap between germline ends came to 5 bases. The CDR3 has 10 residues. Germline V gives CDR1 DFQATT, CDR2 SNEGSKA (reference sequence). This CDR3 reads CSPPSYEQYF. The CDR3 DNA reads TGCAGTCCTCCCTCCTACGAGCAGTACTTC.

This chain connects TRBV7-9 to TRBJ1-4, with 7 positions matching TRBD1. The germline gives CDR1 SEHNR, CDR2 FQNEAQ (reference sequence). The CDR3 contains 16 residues. V lost 5 bases to trimming and J lost 1 base; unmatched junction nucleotides: 7. The CDR3 loop is CASSRGQALTNEKLFF. Here the CDR3 DNA reads TGTGCCAGCAGCCGCGGACAGGCCCTAACTAATGAAAAACTGTTTTTT.

The sample holds many counts of this clonotype. The gene calls are TRBV29-1 and TRBJ2-3; D is uncertain. Trimming pared 6 bases from V and 3 bases from J, leaving 10 bases between. This CDR3 has 12 amino acids. Germline V gives CDR1 SQVTM, CDR2 ANQGSEA. The CDR3 DNA is TGCAGCGTCCCTAGTTTGACAGATACGCAGTATTTT. This encodes CSVPSLTDTQYF.

V gene TRBV5-4 combines with J gene TRBJ2-1, with TRBD1 matching over 8 bases. V gave up 0 bases and J gave up 7 bases; unmatched junction bases: 9. Per germline, CDR1 SGHNT and CDR2 YYREEE (reference sequence). The CDR3 consists of 16 residues. The chain's CDR3 is CASSLVARGLSNEQFF. As DNA, the CDR3 is TGTGCCAGCAGCTTGGTGGCCAGGGGGCTATCAAATGAGCAGTTCTTC.

This clonotype was counted many times. The chain uses TRBV6-2 or TRBV6-3 and TRBJ2-1; no definite D call. The CDR3 is 15 amino acids. From germline, CDR1 is MNHEY and CDR2 SVGEGT. V gave up 0 bases and J gave up 9 bases, with 15 bases separating them. The CDR3: CASSYSTIGRAEQFF. The CDR3 DNA follows: TGTGCCAGCAGTTACTCGACGATAGGACGGGCTGAGCAGTTCTTC.

This clonotype was picked up a small number of times. V gene TRBV12-3 or TRBV12-4 combines with J gene TRBJ2-7; D assignment may be TRBD1 or TRBD2 (6 bases each). This CDR3 region has 15 residues. V dropped 6 bases and J dropped 3 bases, with 18 bases sitting between them. The CDR3 region has the DNA TGTGCCAGCAGCCTACTCCGTGGAGGGGGCTACGAGCAGTACTTC. Its translation: CASSLLRGGGYEQYF.

The chain is built from TRBV11-2 and TRBJ2-1, with TRBD2 identical over 8 bases. CDR1 and CDR2 from the germline V gene are SGHAT and FQNNGV. The CDR3 has 18 residues. The V gene end was trimmed by 4 bases and the J gene end by 3 bases; junction bases not matched to a gene: 14. The CDR3: CASSSIRTSRLDYNEQFF. CDR3 DNA sequence: TGTGCCAGCAGCTCCATTAGGACTAGCCGACTCGACTACAATGAGCAGTTCTTC.

This clonotype was counted at least ten times. The chain couples TRBV9 to TRBJ2-1; maybe TRBD2 (6 bases). The germline V gene encodes CDR1 SGDLS and CDR2 YYNGEE. The CDR3 loop spans 14 amino acids. Trimming removed 4 bases at V and 6 bases at J, with 14 bases between. The chain's CDR3 is CASSPRLEVNEQFF. In DNA form, the CDR3 reads TGTGCCAGCAGCCCCCGACTAGAAGTCAATGAGCAGTTCTTC.

This clonotype was seen a few times. This sequence joins TRBV12-3 or TRBV12-4 and TRBJ1-5; weak D call: TRBD1 (6 bases). Between the trimmed V and J ends, which lost 1 base and 5 bases, there was a span of 12 bases. The CDR3 contains 15 residues. CDR3 DNA: TGTGCCAGCAGTTTAGATGGGGGCGCGGATCAGCCCCAGCATTTT. This encodes CASSLDGGADQPQHF.

This clonotype has a handful of counts. This chain links TRBV5-5 with TRBJ1-5; no clear D gene. The CDR3 totals 15 residues. V lost 0 bases, J lost 3 bases, and 10 bases lay in between. Germline CDR1 and CDR2: SGHKS and YYEKEE (reference sequence). CDR3 sequence: CASSLGVVINQPQHF. CDR3 coding DNA: TGTGCCAGCAGCTTGGGGGTTGTAATCAATCAGCCCCAGCATTTT.

The chain combines TRBV9 with TRBJ1-2, with D hard to call. The CDR3 covers 12 residues. The V end was cut by 0 bases, the J end by 7 bases, with 7 bases between. CDR1 is SGDLS, CDR2 YYNGEE, per germline. The CDR3 region is CASSVEEGGYTF. DNA of the CDR3: TGTGCCAGCAGCGTAGAGGAAGGTGGCTACACCTTC.

The J gene is TRBJ2-7, the V gene TRBV12-3 or TRBV12-4; either TRBD1 or TRBD2 may fit D (5 bases each). This CDR3 has 15 residues. Trimming removed 6 bases at V and 5 bases at J, with 20 bases between. The CDR3 sequence: CASRPSGTRTHEQYF. The CDR3 DNA sequence: TGTGCCAGCAGGCCATCCGGGACCCGGACCCACGAGCAGTACTTC.

The chain employs TRBV7-2 and TRBJ2-7, with a weak D call TRBD2 (5 bases). Trimming left V 0 bases short and J 7 bases short, with 13 bases between. CDR1 is SGHTA and CDR2 is FQGNSA in the germline V gene. The CDR3 is 14 amino acids. The CDR3 region has the DNA TGTGCCAGCAGCTTAGCCCTCGGACTGCGGGAGCAGTACTTC. The encoded protein is CASSLALGLREQYF. Together with reference TRBV7-2 and TRBJ2-7, the CDR3 gives the full variable domain: GAGVSQSPSNKVTEKGKDVELRCDPISGHTALYWYRQSLGQGLEFLIYFQGNSAPDKSGLPSDRFSAERTGGSVSTLTIQRTQQEDSAVYLCASSLALGLREQYFGPGTRLTVT.